One sample yielded the 16 T cell receptor beta chains listed below, sequenced in a study of shared clonotypes between healthy human individuals. TCRdb keeps only in-frame clones here, not all; method: immunoSEQ multiplex PCR. The data show hundreds of thousands of clones, roughly 79% seen once. Sequenced: PBMCs. Every receptor here comes from a woman aged 40 to 50 in good health. Some clones in this sample may be carry-over from other donors' samples.

The chain combines TRBV7-9 with TRBJ2-3, with D possibly TRBD2 on 5 matching bases. Per germline, CDR1 SEHNR and CDR2 FQNEAQ (reference sequence). V was cut by 4 bases and J by 0 bases, with 20 bases left in between. There are 18 residues in the CDR3. The CDR3 loop is CASSSTGLRSSSTDTQYF. CDR3 DNA sequence: TGTGCCAGCAGCTCGACTGGACTGAGAAGCTCTAGCACAGATACGCAGTATTTT.

This chain joins TRBV7-2 and TRBJ2-1; 11 bases fit TRBD2. Per the germline V gene, CDR1 is SGHTA and CDR2 is FQGNSA. The CDR3 is 15 residues long. Trimming took 1 base from V and 10 from J; bases not matched to a gene: 6. CDR3 in amino acids: CASSLVLAGGREQFF. The CDR3 DNA sequence: TGTGCCAGCAGCTTAGTTCTAGCGGGAGGACGGGAGCAGTTCTTC.

The chain joins TRBV5-1 to TRBJ1-1; 7 bases align to TRBD1. Germline-derived CDR1 and CDR2 are SGHRS and YFSETQ. The V gene end was trimmed by 4 bases and the J gene end by 0 bases; junction bases not matched to a gene: 9. The CDR3 contains 16 residues. The CDR3 coding sequence is TGCGCCAGCAGCCCCAGATCAGGGGGGATGAACACTGAAGCTTTCTTT. Encoded protein: CASSPRSGGMNTEAFF.

The chain links TRBV5-6 to TRBJ2-3; 16 positions match TRBD2. CDR3 size: 16 residues. The germline V gene encodes CDR1 SGHDT and CDR2 YYEEEE. The V gene end was trimmed by 3 bases and the J gene end by 6 bases; junction bases not matched to a gene: 4. CDR3 loop: CASSSGLAGGRDTQYF. Written as DNA, the CDR3 is TGTGCCAGCAGCTCGGGACTAGCGGGAGGGAGGGATACGCAGTATTTT. The variable domain in full, completed from reference TRBV5-6 and TRBJ2-3, reads DAGVTQSPTHLIKTRGQQVTLRCSPKSGHDTVSWYQQALGQGPQFIFQYYEEEERQRGNFPDRFSGHQFPNYSSELNVNALLLGDSALYLCASSSGLAGGRDTQYFGPGTRLTVL.

The rearrangement uses TRBV7-6 and TRBJ2-5; no definite D call. Trimming left V 1 base short and J 2 bases short, with 11 bases between. Looked up from germline, CDR1 is SGHVS and CDR2 is FNYEAQ. The CDR3 loop spans 15 amino acids. The CDR3 loop is CASSLVWGKQETQYF. The CDR3 region has the DNA TGTGCCAGCAGCTTAGTGTGGGGAAAACAAGAGACCCAGTACTTC.

The V gene is TRBV11-2, the J gene TRBJ1-1, with 10 bases matching TRBD1. Germline lookup yields CDR1 SGHAT and CDR2 FQNNGV. The CDR3 is 15 amino acids. Losses at the gene ends were 5 bases for V and 11 bases for J; bases not matched to a gene: 14. Written as DNA, the CDR3 is TGTGCCAGCAGCCCCGGGGGTGGGGACAGGGGTATTGCTTTCTTT. It specifies CASSPGGGDRGIAFF.

V gene TRBV7-3 combines with J gene TRBJ1-2; D possibly corresponds to TRBD1 (6 bases). Between the trimmed V and J ends, which lost 8 bases and 9 bases, there was a span of 19 bases. Germline-derived CDR1 and CDR2 are SGHTA and FQGTGA. The CDR3 is made up of 13 amino acids. The CDR3 DNA reads TGTGCCAGCCTCTGTGGCCTACAGGGATGCTACACCTTC. It translates to CASLCGLQGCYTF. Supplemented by reference TRBV7-3 and TRBJ1-2, the full variable domain reads GAGVSQTPSNKVTEKGKYVELRCDPISGHTALYWYRQSLGQGPEFLIYFQGTGAADDSGLPNDRFFAVRPEGSVSTLKIQRTERGDSAVYLCASLCGLQGCYTFGSGTRLTVV.

The genes are TRBV5-1 and TRBJ2-1; perhaps TRBD2 as D (5 bases). The length of the CDR3 is 18 residues. Germline CDR1 reads SGHRS; CDR2 reads YFSETQ. Trimming pared 0 bases from V and 4 bases from J, leaving 20 bases between. The CDR3 protein is CASSLARGVYSGYNEQFF. The CDR3 DNA is TGCGCCAGCAGCTTGGCGAGAGGAGTGTACTCGGGGTACAATGAGCAGTTCTTC.

The chain has TRBV27 and TRBJ2-7; TRBD1 aligns across 9 bases. The V gene's germline CDR1 is MNHEY and CDR2 SMNVEV (reference sequence). Germline trimming cut 5 bases from V and 4 bases from J; bases unmatched to any gene: 6. The length of the CDR3 is 14 residues. In DNA, the CDR3 is TGTGCCAGCAGTCCGGACAGGGGAGGATACGAGCAGTACTTC. Its protein product is CASSPDRGGYEQYF.

The V call is TRBV10-3, the J call TRBJ2-7; D is perhaps TRBD1 (6 bases). This CDR3 contains 14 residues. Germline V gene lookup returns CDR1 ENHRY and CDR2 SYGVKD. Trimming took off 2 bases at V and 2 bases at J, with 10 bases between the two ends. The CDR3 DNA sequence: TGTGCCATCAGTGAGGTCCAGGGGCCCTACGAGCAGTACTTC. As protein: CAISEVQGPYEQYF.

Comments on this clone: A read error is likely here: a far larger clone is one base away. The rearrangement links TRBV6-1 to TRBJ2-1; D could derive from TRBD1 or TRBD2 (5 bases each). The CDR3 runs 13 residues. The germline V gene has CDR1 MNHNS and CDR2 SASEGT. The V end was cut by 1 base, the J end by 4 bases, with 5 bases between. CDR3 bases: TGTGCCAGCAGTGAAGGGGGGTACAATGAGCAGTTCTTC. This sequence encodes CASSEGGYNEQFF.

The chain has TRBV4-3 and TRBJ1-3, with D uncertain. Germline assignment: CDR1 LGHNA and CDR2 YSLEER. The CDR3 totals 17 residues. Trimming left V 0 bases short and J 0 bases short, with 12 bases between. The CDR3: CASSQDPWTNSGNTIYF. The DNA for the CDR3 is TGCGCCAGCAGCCAAGATCCTTGGACTAACTCTGGAAACACCATATATTTT.

This chain connects TRBV2 to TRBJ2-7; no reliable D call. In germline, CDR1 is SNHLY, CDR2 FYNNEI. V lost 7 bases and J lost 3, with 10 bases in between. The CDR3 is 12 residues long. The CDR3 DNA follows: TGTGCCAGCAACGGCTACGGCTACGAGCAGTACTTC. Amino acids: CASNGYGYEQYF. Filled out from reference TRBV2 and TRBJ2-7, the complete variable domain reads EPEVTQTPSHQVTQMGQEVILRCVPISNHLYFYWYRQILGQKVEFLVSFYNNEISEKSEIFDDQFSVERPDGSNFTLKIRSTKLEDSAMYFCASNGYGYEQYFGPGTRLTVT.

The V gene is TRBV28, the J gene TRBJ1-6; D is perhaps TRBD1 (5 bases). Germline V gene lookup returns CDR1 MDHEN and CDR2 SYDVKM. There are 13 residues in the CDR3. The V gene lost 7 bases and the J gene lost 11 bases, with 15 bases spanning the gap. The CDR3 region has the DNA TGTGCCAGCACCCAATCGGGGGACCCACCCCTCCACTTT. It is translated as CASTQSGDPPLHF. The whole variable domain, filled in from reference TRBV28 and TRBJ1-6, reads DVKVTQSSRYLVKRTGEKVFLECVQDMDHENMFWYRQDPGLGLRLIYFSYDVKMKEKGDIPEGYSVSREKKERFSLILESASTNQTSMYLCASTQSGDPPLHFGNGTRLTVT.

The chain carries TRBV11-3 and TRBJ2-2; tentative D call: TRBD1 (6 bases). The length of the CDR3 is 16 residues. V shed 5 bases and J shed 2 bases, with 15 bases lying between them. The germline V gene has CDR1 SGHNT and CDR2 YENEEA. CDR3 bases: TGTGCCAGCAGCCTGGACAGCGACCTTAACACCGGGGAGCTGTTTTTT. Translating it yields CASSLDSDLNTGELFF. Based on the CDR3 plus reference TRBV11-3 and TRBJ2-2, the full variable domain is EAGVVQSPRYKIIEKKQPVAFWCNPISGHNTLYWYLQNLGQGPELLIRYENEEAVDDSQLPKDRFSAERLKGVDSTLKIQPAELGDSAVYLCASSLDSDLNTGELFFGEGSRLTVL.

This chain links TRBV7-9 with TRBJ2-3; 7 nucleotides line up with TRBD1. Germline V gene sequence: CDR1 SEHNR, CDR2 FQNEAQ (reference sequence). V was clipped by 7 bases and J by 4 bases; unmatched bases: 8. The length of the CDR3 is 14 residues. CDR3 sequence: CASTKGGIADTQYF. The CDR3 coding sequence is TGTGCCAGCACCAAAGGGGGCATCGCAGATACGCAGTATTTT.